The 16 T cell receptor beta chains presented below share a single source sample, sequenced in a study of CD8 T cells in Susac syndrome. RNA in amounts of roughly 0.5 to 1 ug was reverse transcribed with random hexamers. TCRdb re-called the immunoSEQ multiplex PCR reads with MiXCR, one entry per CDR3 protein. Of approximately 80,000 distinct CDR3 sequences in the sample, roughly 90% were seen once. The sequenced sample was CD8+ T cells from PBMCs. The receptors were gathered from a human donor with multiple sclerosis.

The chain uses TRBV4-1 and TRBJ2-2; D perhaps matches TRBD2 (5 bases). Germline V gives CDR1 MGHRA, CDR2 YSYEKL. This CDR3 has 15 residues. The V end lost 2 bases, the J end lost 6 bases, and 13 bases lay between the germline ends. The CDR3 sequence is CASSQLLSSPGELFF. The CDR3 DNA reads TGCGCCAGCAGCCAACTACTTTCTAGCCCCGGGGAGCTGTTTTTT.

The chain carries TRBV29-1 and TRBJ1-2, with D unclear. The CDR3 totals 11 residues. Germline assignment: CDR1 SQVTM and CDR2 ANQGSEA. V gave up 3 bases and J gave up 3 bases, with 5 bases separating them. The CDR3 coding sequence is TGCAGCGTTGATCACCACTATGGCTACACCTTC. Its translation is CSVDHHYGYTF.

The CDR3 loop reads CASSLVMEEETQYF. DNA of the CDR3: TGTGCCAGCAGCTTGGTCATGGAGGAAGAGACCCAGTACTTC. The chain joins TRBV5-4 to TRBJ2-5; D is possibly TRBD2 (5 bases). The germline V gene has CDR1 SGHNT and CDR2 YYREEE (reference sequence). V lost 0 bases and J 3 bases, leaving 9 bases between the germline ends. The length of the CDR3 is 14 residues.

CDR3 in amino acids: CASSPGTVLEETQYF. The CDR3 DNA reads as TGTGCCAGCAGCCCAGGGACCGTCTTAGAGGAGACCCAGTACTTC. The V gene is TRBV5-6, the J gene TRBJ2-5, with D perhaps TRBD1 or TRBD2 (5 bases each). CDR1 SGHDT and CDR2 YYEEEE come from the germline V gene. The CDR3 extends over 15 amino acids. The germline V and J ends were trimmed by 4 bases and 5 bases, with 18 bases remaining between them.

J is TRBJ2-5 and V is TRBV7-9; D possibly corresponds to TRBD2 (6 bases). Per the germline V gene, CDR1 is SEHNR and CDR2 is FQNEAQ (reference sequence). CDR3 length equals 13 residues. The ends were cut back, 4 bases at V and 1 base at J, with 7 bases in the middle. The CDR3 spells CASSWDFQETQYF. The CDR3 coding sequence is TGTGCCAGCAGCTGGGACTTCCAAGAGACCCAGTACTTC.

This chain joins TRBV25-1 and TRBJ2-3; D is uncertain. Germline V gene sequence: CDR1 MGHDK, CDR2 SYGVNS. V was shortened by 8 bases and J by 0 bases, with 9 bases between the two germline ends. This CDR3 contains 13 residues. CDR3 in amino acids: CASHPQSTDTQYF. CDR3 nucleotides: TGTGCCAGCCACCCCCAGAGCACAGATACGCAGTATTTT.

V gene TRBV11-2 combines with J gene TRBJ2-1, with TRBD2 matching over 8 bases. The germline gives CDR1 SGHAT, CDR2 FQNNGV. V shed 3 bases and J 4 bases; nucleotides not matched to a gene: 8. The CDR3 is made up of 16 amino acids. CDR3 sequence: CASSLDGGVFYNEQFF. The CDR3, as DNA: TGTGCCAGCAGCTTGGACGGGGGGGTATTTTACAATGAGCAGTTCTTC.

CDR3 amino acids: CAWSETGYNEQFF. The CDR3 nucleotides are TGTGCCTGGAGTGAAACTGGATACAATGAGCAGTTCTTC. The genes are TRBV30 and TRBJ2-1; D call uncertain. Germline V CDR1 and CDR2: GTSNPN, SVGIG (reference sequence). The length of the CDR3 is 13 residues. V lost 1 base and J lost 4, with 8 bases in between.

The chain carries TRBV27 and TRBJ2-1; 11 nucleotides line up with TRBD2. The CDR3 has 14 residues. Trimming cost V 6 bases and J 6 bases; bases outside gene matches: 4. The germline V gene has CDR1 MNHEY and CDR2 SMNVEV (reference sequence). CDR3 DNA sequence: TGTGCCAGCAGCTTTAGCGGGAGGGCCAATGAGCAGTTCTTC. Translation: CASSFSGRANEQFF.

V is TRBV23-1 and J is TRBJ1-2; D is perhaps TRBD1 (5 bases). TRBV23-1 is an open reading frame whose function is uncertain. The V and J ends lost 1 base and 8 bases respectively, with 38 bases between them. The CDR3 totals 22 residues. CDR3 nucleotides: TGCGCCAGCAGTCAATTTGACTACGGGGCGGGGCCGCCTTTGGAGTTTTCTCGGGGCTACACCTTC. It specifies CASSQFDYGAGPPLEFSRGYTF.

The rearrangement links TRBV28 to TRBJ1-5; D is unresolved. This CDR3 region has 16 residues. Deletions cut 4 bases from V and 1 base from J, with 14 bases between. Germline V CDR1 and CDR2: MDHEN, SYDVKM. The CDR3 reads CASSSRTEQSNQPQHF. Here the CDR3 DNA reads TGTGCCAGCAGTTCAAGGACCGAGCAGAGCAATCAGCCCCAGCATTTT.

The CDR3: CASIPGGGLNTEAFF. In DNA, the CDR3 is TGTGCCAGCATCCCCGGGGGCGGGCTGAACACTGAAGCTTTCTTT. The genes are TRBV12-3 or TRBV12-4 and TRBJ1-1; D may be TRBD1 (6 bases). V lost 7 bases, J lost 0 bases, and 15 bases lay in between. This CDR3 comprises 15 residues.

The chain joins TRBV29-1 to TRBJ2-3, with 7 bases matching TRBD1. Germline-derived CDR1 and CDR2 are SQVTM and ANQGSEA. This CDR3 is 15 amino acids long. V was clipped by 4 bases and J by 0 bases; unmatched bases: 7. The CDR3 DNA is TGCAGCGTTGCGGGTAGGGGGCTCAGCACAGATACGCAGTATTTT. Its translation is CSVAGRGLSTDTQYF.

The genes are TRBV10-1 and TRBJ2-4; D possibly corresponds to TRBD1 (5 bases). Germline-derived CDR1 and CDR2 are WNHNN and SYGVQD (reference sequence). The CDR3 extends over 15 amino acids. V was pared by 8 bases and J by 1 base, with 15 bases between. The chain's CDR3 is CASEARVRAKNIQYF. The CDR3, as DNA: TGCGCCAGCGAAGCCAGGGTTCGGGCCAAAAACATTCAGTACTTC.

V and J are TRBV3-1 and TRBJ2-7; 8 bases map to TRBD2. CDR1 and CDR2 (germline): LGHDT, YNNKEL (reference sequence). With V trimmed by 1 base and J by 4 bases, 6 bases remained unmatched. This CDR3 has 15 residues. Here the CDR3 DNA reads TGTGCCAGCAGCCAAGGCGGGGGGCCTTGGTACGAGCAGTACTTC. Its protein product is CASSQGGGPWYEQYF.

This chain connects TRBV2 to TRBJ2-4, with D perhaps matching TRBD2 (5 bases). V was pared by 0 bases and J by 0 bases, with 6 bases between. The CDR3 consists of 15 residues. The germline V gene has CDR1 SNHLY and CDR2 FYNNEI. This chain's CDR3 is CASSEAEVAKNIQYF. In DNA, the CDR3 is TGTGCCAGCAGTGAAGCGGAGGTAGCCAAAAACATTCAGTACTTC.